One and the same sample provided the 4 T cell receptor beta chains below, sequenced in a study of persistence of HIV-infected CD4 T cells. This was the immunoSEQ version 4 assay in survey mode. This table comes from immunoSEQ multiplex PCR, and its TCRdb copy is limited to in-frame clones, with some not included. Of tens of thousands of clones listed, about 91% were seen once; the top ten hold approximately 1.2%. Nonspecific anti-CD3/anti-CD28 bead stimulation represents the broad CD4+ T cell repertoire. CD4+ T cells upregulating both CD40 ligand and CD69 were sorted as responding cells. No antigen has been assigned to these receptors. The sequencing here drew on CD4+ T cells sorted from PBMCs after 18-hour stimulation, taken from a patient who received antiretroviral therapy. The receptors here all came from an adult man with HIV who was CMV-seropositive.

The chain carries TRBV29-1 and TRBJ2-5, with unresolved D. Germline-derived CDR1 and CDR2 are SQVTM and ANQGSEA. There are 12 residues in the CDR3. Trimming removed 6 bases from V and 2 bases from J, with 10 bases in between. CDR3 sequence: CSVTPGQETQYF. The DNA of the CDR3 is TGCAGCGTGACTCCGGGTCAAGAGACCCAGTACTTC.

The chain recombines TRBV25-1 with TRBJ1-5, with a weak D call TRBD1 (6 bases). The germline CDR1 and CDR2 sequences are MGHDK and SYGVNS. CDR3 length: 18 amino acids. V was trimmed by 2 bases and J by 0 bases, leaving 17 bases between them. The CDR3 coding sequence is TGTGCCAGCAGTGAAAGAACGACAGGCGCGAATAGCAATCAGCCCCAGCATTTT. Amino acids: CASSERTTGANSNQPQHF. Using reference TRBV25-1 and TRBJ1-5 for the parts outside the CDR3, the full variable domain is EADIYQTPRYLVIGTGKKITLECSQTMGHDKMYWYQQDPGMELHLIHYSYGVNSTEKGDLSSESTVSRIRTEHFPLTLESARPSHTSQYLCASSERTTGANSNQPQHFGDGTRLSIL.

As concerns this clone: Its ends do not fully match the called genes, so a read error is possible. CDR3 loop: CASSSMGTATGEPFF. The CDR3 DNA follows: TGTGCCAGCAGTTCTATGGGGACTGCCACCGGGGAGCCGTTTTTT. The chain joins TRBV25-1 to TRBJ2-2; a possible D gene is TRBD2 (6 bases). Germline V gene lookup returns CDR1 MGHDK and CDR2 SYGVNS. CDR3 length: 15 amino acids. Combining the CDR3 with reference TRBV25-1 and TRBJ2-2 gives the whole variable domain EADIYQTPRYLVIGTGKKITLECSQTMGHDKMYWYQQDPGMELHLIHYSYGVNSTEKGDLSSESTVSRIRTEHFPLTLESARPSHTSQYLCASSSMGTATGEPFFGEGSRLTVL.

This clone occurred once. This chain links TRBV24-1 with TRBJ2-3, with 7 positions matching TRBD1. This CDR3 contains 13 residues. Looked up from germline, CDR1 is KGHDR and CDR2 is SFDVKD. The V gene end was trimmed by 7 bases and the J gene end by 0 bases; junction bases not matched to a gene: 0. The CDR3 DNA follows: TGTGCCACCAGAGGGGGCAGCACAGATACGCAGTATTTT. This sequence encodes CATRGGSTDTQYF.